This is a list of T cell receptor beta chains from one sample in a study of vaccination and CD4 T cells after COVID-19. TCRdb called the PCR reads again in MiXCR, with one record for every CDR3 protein. The data hold 11,000 or so distinct CDR3 sequences, with under 70% observed a single time. No antigens are known for them. Sequences were obtained from CD4+ T cells from blood, cultured in vitro. All receptors derive from a human donor who had recovered from COVID-19. The CDR3 runs from the conserved cysteine through the conserved F or W. D genes are given only for firm matches. Clone size appears in some rows only: once, few, many, or a class for an expanded clone.

>TRBV20-1|NA|NA|TRBJ1-2
TGCAGTGCGTGGACGGGGTTCGGCGGCTACACCTTC
CSAWTGFGGYTF
>TRBV2|few|TRBD1|TRBJ1-5
TGTGCCAGCAGGGGTCCGGGACAGGGATCCACCCAGCATTTT
CASRGPGQGSTQHF
>TRBV23-1|NA|NA|TRBJ2-2
TGCGCCAGTAGGGGGTCTCAGCGGCGGAACACCGGGGAGCTGTTTTTT
CASRGSQRRNTGELFF
>TRBV6-1|NA|NA|TRBJ1-4
TGTGCCAGCAGTGCCCGACCCGGCGGCGGCGAAAAACTGTTTTTT
CASSARPGGGEKLFF
>TRBV7-9|NA|NA|TRBJ1-1
TGTGCCAGCAGCTTAGGGGGACAGAACACTGAAGCTTTCTTT
CASSLGGQNTEAFF
>TRBV20-1|NA|TRBD2|TRBJ2-1
TGCAGTGCCGCGGGAGCTCTCTCCTACAATGAGCAGTTCTTC
CSAAGALSYNEQFF
>TRBV20-1|few|NA|TRBJ1-1
TGCAGTGCTGGGGAGCCTGAAGCTTTCTTT
CSAGEPEAFF
>TRBV6-1|few|NA|TRBJ2-5
TGTGCCAGCAGATCTAGACAATCCGGAGAGACCCAGTACTTC
CASRSRQSGETQYF
>TRBV19|NA|NA|TRBJ2-3
TGTGCCAGTAGTATGTGGAGAAGCCCATCTCCTAGCACAGATACGCAGTATTTT
CASSMWRSPSPSTDTQYF
>TRBV7-9|few|NA|TRBJ1-1
TGTGCCAGCAGCCCCGAAGGGCGCGGCACTGAAGCTTTCTTT
CASSPEGRGTEAFF
>TRBV29-1|NA|TRBD1|TRBJ1-4
TGCAGCGTGACCGGGACAGGGGGCTTAGGGGAAAAACTGTTTTTT
CSVTGTGGLGEKLFF
>TRBV28|NA|NA|TRBJ2-4
TGTGCCAGCAGTTGGAGGGTGGCCAAAAACATTCAGTACTTC
CASSWRVAKNIQYF
>TRBV7-3|few|TRBD1|TRBJ2-5
TGTGCCAGCAGCTTAGGGTTATTAGGGGGCGCGGAGACCCAGTACTTC
CASSLGLLGGAETQYF
>TRBV28|NA|TRBD2|TRBJ2-6
TGTGCCAGCATTGAAGCGGGAACTGGGGCCAACGTCCTGACTTTC
CASIEAGTGANVLTF
>TRBV6-1|NA|TRBD2|TRBJ2-2
TGTGCCAGTTCAGGACTAGCGGGAGGGTATATCGGGGAGCTGTTTTTT
CASSGLAGGYIGELFF
>TRBV4-1|NA|TRBD2|TRBJ2-5
TGCGCCAGCAGCCAAGGATCTAGCGGGAGCGCTGAGACCCAGTACTTC
CASSQGSSGSAETQYF
>TRBV5-4|few|TRBD1|TRBJ2-5
TGTGCCAGCAGCCAACAGGGGCTGGAGACCCAGTACTTC
CASSQQGLETQYF
>TRBV20-1|NA|NA|TRBJ2-1
TGCAGTGCTAAGGTTAACTCCTACAATGAGCAGTTCTTC
CSAKVNSYNEQFF
>TRBV6-5|few|NA|TRBJ2-2
TGTGCCAGCAGTTACTCTCAGGGGACCGATGGTGGCGGGGAGCTGTTTTTT
CASSYSQGTDGGGELFF
>TRBV14|NA|NA|TRBJ2-7
TGTGCCAGCAGCCGATCACAGGGTCGAGGCCGGGGCGAGCAGTACTTC
CASSRSQGRGRGEQYF